This T cell receptor (beta chain) was obtained from a study of molecular identifiers for immune sequencing clone quantification. Regarding this clonotype: Its antigen is still unknown.

General observations from the study: Jurkat TCR RNA spiked in from one cell could reportedly be detected among approximately 980,000 naive cells.

CDR3 length: 15 amino acids. Looked up from germline, CDR1 is KGHDR and CDR2 is SFDVKD. Trimming took off 3 bases at V and 3 bases at J, with 10 bases between the two ends. Previously published methods and listed TCR primers were used for the bulk TCR libraries. Each CDR3 protein gets one entry after TCRdb re-called the PCR reads with MiXCR. Of over 65,000 distinct CDR3 sequences listed, about 23% were seen once; the top ten hold 0.6% to 0.95%. The chain has TRBV24-1 and TRBJ2-2, with D tentatively TRBD2 (5 bases). The specimen sequenced was naive CD8+ T cells from blood, with Jurkat cell RNA spiked in. Subset specified: FACS-sorted CD8+CD4-CCR7+CD45RA+ naive T cells. This receptor was identified in a human donor in good health. Some libraries in this study had Jurkat cell RNA spiked in. The CDR3 DNA reads TGTGCCACCAGTGATGGGAGTTGGGACACCGGGGAGCTGTTTTTT. Residues: CATSDGSWDTGELFF.